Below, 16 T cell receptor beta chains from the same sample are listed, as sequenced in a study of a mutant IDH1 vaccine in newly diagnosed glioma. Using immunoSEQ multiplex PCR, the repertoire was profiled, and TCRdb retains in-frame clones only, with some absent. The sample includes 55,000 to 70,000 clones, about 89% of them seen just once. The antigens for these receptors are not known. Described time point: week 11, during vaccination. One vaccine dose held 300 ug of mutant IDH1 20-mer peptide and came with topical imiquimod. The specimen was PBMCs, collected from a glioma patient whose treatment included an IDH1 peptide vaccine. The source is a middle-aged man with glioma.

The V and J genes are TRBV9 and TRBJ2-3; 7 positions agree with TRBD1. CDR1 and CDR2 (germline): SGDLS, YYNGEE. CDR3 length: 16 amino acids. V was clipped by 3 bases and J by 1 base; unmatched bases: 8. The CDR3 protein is CASSATGDGGTDTQYF. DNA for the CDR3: TGTGCCAGCAGCGCTACAGGGGATGGGGGCACAGATACGCAGTATTTT.

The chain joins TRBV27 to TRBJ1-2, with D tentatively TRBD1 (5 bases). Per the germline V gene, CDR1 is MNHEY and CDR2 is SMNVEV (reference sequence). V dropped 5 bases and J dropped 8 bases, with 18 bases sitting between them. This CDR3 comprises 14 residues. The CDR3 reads CASSIQRGGDGYTF. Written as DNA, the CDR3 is TGTGCCAGCAGTATCCAGCGCGGGGGTGACGGCTACACCTTC.

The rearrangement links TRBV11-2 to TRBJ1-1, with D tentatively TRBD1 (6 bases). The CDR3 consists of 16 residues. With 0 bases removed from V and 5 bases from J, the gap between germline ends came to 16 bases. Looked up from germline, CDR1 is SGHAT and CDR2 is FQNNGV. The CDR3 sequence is CASSLDLWTARTEAFF. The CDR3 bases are TGTGCCAGCAGCTTAGATCTTTGGACAGCCCGTACTGAAGCTTTCTTT. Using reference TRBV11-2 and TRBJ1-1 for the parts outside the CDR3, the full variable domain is EAGVAQSPRYKIIEKRQSVAFWCNPISGHATLYWYQQILGQGPKLLIQFQNNGVVDDSQLPKDRFSAERLKGVDSTLKIQPAKLEDSAVYLCASSLDLWTARTEAFFGQGTRLTVV.

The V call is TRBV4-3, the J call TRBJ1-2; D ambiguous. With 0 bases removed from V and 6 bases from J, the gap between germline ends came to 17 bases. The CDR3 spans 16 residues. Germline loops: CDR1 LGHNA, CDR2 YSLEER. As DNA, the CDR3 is TGCGCCAGCAGCCAAGATATAGAAGTTTTCGGTGATGGCTACACCTTC. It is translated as CASSQDIEVFGDGYTF.

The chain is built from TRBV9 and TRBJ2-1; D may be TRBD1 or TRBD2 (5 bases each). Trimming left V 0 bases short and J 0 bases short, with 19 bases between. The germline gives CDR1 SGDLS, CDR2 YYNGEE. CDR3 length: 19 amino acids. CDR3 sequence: CASSVDRGGAFSSYNEQFF. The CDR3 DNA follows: TGTGCCAGCAGCGTAGATCGGGGCGGAGCCTTTAGCTCCTACAATGAGCAGTTCTTC.

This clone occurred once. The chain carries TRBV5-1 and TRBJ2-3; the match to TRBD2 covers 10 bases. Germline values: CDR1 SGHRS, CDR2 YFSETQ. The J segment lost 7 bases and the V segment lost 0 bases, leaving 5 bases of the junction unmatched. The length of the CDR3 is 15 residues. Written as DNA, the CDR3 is TGCGCCAGCAGCTTGGGTAGTAGCGGGGGGAATACGCAGTATTTT. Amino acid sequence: CASSLGSSGGNTQYF. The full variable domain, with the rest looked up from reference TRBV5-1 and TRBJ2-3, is KAGVTQTPRYLIKTRGQQVTLSCSPISGHRSVSWYQQTPGQGLQFLFEYFSETQRNKGNFPGRFSGRQFSNSRSEMNVSTLELGDSALYLCASSLGSSGGNTQYFGPGTRLTVL.

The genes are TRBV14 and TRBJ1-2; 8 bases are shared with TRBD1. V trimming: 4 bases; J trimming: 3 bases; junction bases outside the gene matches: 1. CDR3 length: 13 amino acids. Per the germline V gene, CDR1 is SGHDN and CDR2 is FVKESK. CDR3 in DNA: TGTGCCAGCAGCCCGGGACAGGACTATGGCTACACCTTC. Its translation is CASSPGQDYGYTF.

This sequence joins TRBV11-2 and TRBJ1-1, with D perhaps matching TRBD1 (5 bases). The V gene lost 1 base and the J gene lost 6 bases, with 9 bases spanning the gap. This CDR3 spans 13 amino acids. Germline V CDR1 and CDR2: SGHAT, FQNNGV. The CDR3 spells CASSLARRAEAFF. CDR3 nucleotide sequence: TGTGCCAGCAGCTTAGCCCGCAGGGCTGAAGCTTTCTTT.

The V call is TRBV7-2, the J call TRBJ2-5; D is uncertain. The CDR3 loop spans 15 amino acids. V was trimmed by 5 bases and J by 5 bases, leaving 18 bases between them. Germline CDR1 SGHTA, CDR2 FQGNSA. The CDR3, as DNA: TGTGCCAGCAGCCGGACCGGGCCCCTGGGGGAGACCCAGTACTTC. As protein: CASSRTGPLGETQYF.

CDR3 nucleotides: TGTGCCAGCAGTGGGGGACTAGCGGGGACCGGGGAGCTGTTTTTT. Protein sequence: CASSGGLAGTGELFF. The J gene is TRBJ2-2, the V gene TRBV2, with 13 bases lining up with TRBD2. CDR1 and CDR2 (germline): SNHLY, FYNNEI. The CDR3 is 15 amino acids. The junction had 1 base not matched to a gene; V was cut back by 4 bases and J by 5 bases.

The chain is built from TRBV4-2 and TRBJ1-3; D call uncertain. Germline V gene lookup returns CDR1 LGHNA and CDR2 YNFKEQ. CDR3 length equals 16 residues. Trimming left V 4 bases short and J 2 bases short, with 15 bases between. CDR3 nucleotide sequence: TGTGCCAGCAGCCTCATGACGGGCTTGGCTGGAAACACCATATATTTT. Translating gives CASSLMTGLAGNTIYF.

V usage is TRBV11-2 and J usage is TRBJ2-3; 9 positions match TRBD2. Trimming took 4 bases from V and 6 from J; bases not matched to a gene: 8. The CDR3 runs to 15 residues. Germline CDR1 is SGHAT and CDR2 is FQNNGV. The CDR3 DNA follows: TGTGCCAGCAGCTCGTCCGGGACTAGCATGGATACGCAGTATTTT. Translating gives CASSSSGTSMDTQYF.

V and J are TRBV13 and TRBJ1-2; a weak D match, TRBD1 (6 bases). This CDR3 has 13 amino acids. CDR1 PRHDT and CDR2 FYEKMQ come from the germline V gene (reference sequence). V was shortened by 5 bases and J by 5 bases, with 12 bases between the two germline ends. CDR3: CASSQKGVYGYTF. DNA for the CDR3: TGTGCCAGCAGCCAAAAGGGGGTGTATGGCTACACCTTC.

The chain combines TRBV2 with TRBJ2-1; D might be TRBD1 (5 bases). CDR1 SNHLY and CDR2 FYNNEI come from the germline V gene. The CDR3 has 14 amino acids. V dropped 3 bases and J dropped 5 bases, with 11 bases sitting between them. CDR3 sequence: CASSEVDRNNEQFF. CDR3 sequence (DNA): TGTGCCAGCAGTGAGGTTGACAGAAACAATGAGCAGTTCTTC.

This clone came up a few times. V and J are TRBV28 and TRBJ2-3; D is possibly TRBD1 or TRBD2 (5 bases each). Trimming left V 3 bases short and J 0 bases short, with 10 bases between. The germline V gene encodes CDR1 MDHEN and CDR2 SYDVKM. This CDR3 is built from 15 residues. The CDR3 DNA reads TGTGCCAGCAGTTTCCGGGGCCTTAGCACAGATACGCAGTATTTT. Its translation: CASSFRGLSTDTQYF.

The CDR3 DNA sequence: TGTGCCAGCAACCGGGACGGACGCAATCAGCCCCAGCATTTT. Translated, it gives CASNRDGRNQPQHF. V gene TRBV2 combines with J gene TRBJ1-5; perhaps TRBD1 as D (5 bases). The CDR3 length is 14 residues. V dropped 7 bases and J dropped 2 bases, with 12 bases sitting between them. From germline, CDR1 is SNHLY and CDR2 FYNNEI.